This record concerns one TCR beta chain sequence. Assay: immunoSEQ multiplex PCR; the TCRdb copy retains only in-frame clones and omits some. Of 190,000 or so clones listed, approximately 87% are singletons. The data were taken from a study of blood T cell repertoires in COVID-19. Looking at the study overall: There were acute and convalescent COVID-19 samples, and they came from the United States, Italy and Spain.

Per germline, CDR1 SNHLY and CDR2 FYNNEI. This CDR3 contains 15 residues. V dropped 6 bases and J dropped 8; count of bases not matched to a gene: 11. Sequenced input: peripheral blood. The rearrangement joins TRBV2 to TRBJ1-4; 8 bases align to TRBD1. The receptor was isolated from a woman in her late teens or twenties who had recovered from COVID-19. The CDR3 reads CASRIRTGILEKLFF. The CDR3, as DNA: TGTGCCAGCAGAATTCGGACAGGGATTCTCGAAAAACTGTTTTTT.